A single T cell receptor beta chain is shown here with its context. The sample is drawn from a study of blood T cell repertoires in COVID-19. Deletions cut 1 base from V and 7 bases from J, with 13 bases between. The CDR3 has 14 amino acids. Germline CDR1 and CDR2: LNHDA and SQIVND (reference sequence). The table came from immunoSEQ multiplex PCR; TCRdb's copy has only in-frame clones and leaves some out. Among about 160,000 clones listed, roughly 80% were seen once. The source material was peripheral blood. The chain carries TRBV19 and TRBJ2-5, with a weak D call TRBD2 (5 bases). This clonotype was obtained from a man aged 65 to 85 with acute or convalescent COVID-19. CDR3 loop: CASSIVAAEGTQYF. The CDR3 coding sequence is TGTGCCAGTAGTATAGTAGCCGCTGAGGGGACCCAGTACTTC.